The clone carrying this T cell receptor beta chain was detected ten times or more. The entry originates in a study of early T cells in non-severe SARS-CoV-2 infection. Trimming stripped 2 bases from V and 5 bases from J, with 7 bases between. This CDR3 is built from 13 residues. MiXCR was run by TCRdb on the 5' RACE reads, yielding one entry per CDR3 protein. The table has some 67,000 distinct CDR3 sequences, about a tenth seen once. The starting material was whole blood, obtained at baseline. This chain uses TRBV12-3 or TRBV12-4 with TRBJ1-5; no clear D gene. The sequence came from an adult who was a healthcare worker with PCR-confirmed SARS-CoV-2 infection or an uninfected control (not recorded which). CDR3 residues: CASSLISDQPQHF. In nucleotides, the CDR3 is TGTGCCAGCAGTTTAATTTCGGATCAGCCCCAGCATTTT.